This TCR beta chain was recovered during a study of tumor-infiltrating lymphocytes in localized non-small cell lung cancer. Findings and limits, study-wide: Immunotypes IM1 and IM2 had similar TCR-derived T-cell fractions. No link was found between tumor T-cell fraction and recurrence-free survival. Each assay used a separate piece of the same tissue. Only some patients had TCR sequencing, depending on available tissue.

Concerning this clone: Its antigen is unidentified.

V was clipped by 4 bases and J by 1 base; unmatched bases: 0. This CDR3 region has 13 residues. Per germline, CDR1 SGHRS and CDR2 YFSETQ. Clones were read by immunoSEQ multiplex PCR, and TCRdb kept only the in-frame ones, dropping some. There are several thousand clones in the sample; approximately 82% occur only once, and 5% to 6.5% lies in the top ten. The sample taken for sequencing was lung tumor tissue. The TCR comes from a human donor with non-small cell lung cancer. The chain links TRBV5-1 to TRBJ2-3; 7 nucleotides align to TRBD2. The CDR3 nucleotides read TGCGCCAGCAGCCGGGGGGGCACAGATACGCAGTATTTT. Its translation is CASSRGGTDTQYF.